Below are 9 T cell receptor beta chains sequenced from a single sample in a study of T cell responses to AZD1222 COVID-19 vaccine. Here immunoSEQ multiplex PCR was the method, and the copy in TCRdb shows in-frame clones only, minus some. The table includes 100,000 to 120,000 clones, nearly 90% detected once. Sequenced here: peripheral blood, sampled 28 days after the second AZD1222 dose. These receptors came from an adult who received the AZD1222 COVID-19 vaccine.

The rearrangement links TRBV11-1 to TRBJ1-1; a weak D match, TRBD1 (6 bases). V was clipped by 1 base and J by 8 bases, with 20 bases between them. This CDR3 comprises 16 residues. Germline-derived CDR1 and CDR2 are SGHAT and FQDESV (reference sequence). In nucleotides, the CDR3 is TGTGCCAGCAGCTTAGTAGGGGGGGCCCTCAGCGCCGAAGCTTTCTTT. Translation: CASSLVGGALSAEAFF.

The gene calls are TRBV30 and TRBJ2-7, with 12 bases fitting TRBD2. Germline CDR1 reads GTSNPN; CDR2 reads SVGIG (reference sequence). J lost 11 bases, V lost 3 bases, and 5 bases had no gene match. CDR3 length equals 12 residues. In DNA, the CDR3 is TGTGCCTGGAGGGGACTAGCGGGCCCAGAGTACTTC. This codes for CAWRGLAGPEYF.

This chain joins TRBV27 and TRBJ2-1; 7 bases align to TRBD2. V lost 2 bases to trimming and J lost 7 bases; unmatched junction nucleotides: 11. Germline V lookup: CDR1 MNHEY, CDR2 SMNVEV (reference sequence). The CDR3 is 16 residues long. The CDR3 here is CASSLIRAGVVNEQFF. DNA of the CDR3: TGTGCCAGCAGTTTAATCAGGGCGGGAGTAGTAAATGAGCAGTTCTTC.

This clone has a handful of counts. The chain joins TRBV9 to TRBJ2-3; no definite D call. This CDR3 contains 12 residues. The germline V gene encodes CDR1 SGDLS and CDR2 YYNGEE. V was clipped by 3 bases and J by 1 base, with 3 bases between them. The chain's CDR3 is CASSGGTDTQYF. CDR3 nucleotides: TGTGCCAGCAGCGGTGGCACAGATACGCAGTATTTT.

The V gene is TRBV5-4, the J gene TRBJ2-7, with 7 nucleotides matching TRBD1. Germline values: CDR1 SGHNT, CDR2 YYREEE (reference sequence). The length of the CDR3 is 15 residues. V was pared by 7 bases and J by 3 bases, with 13 bases of the junction left unmatched. CDR3: CASSLGQELIYEQYF. The DNA of the CDR3 is TGTGCCAGCTCCCTTGGACAGGAATTAATCTACGAGCAGTACTTC. The variable domain in full, completed from reference TRBV5-4 and TRBJ2-7, reads ETGVTQSPTHLIKTRGQQVTLRCSSQSGHNTVSWYQQALGQGPQFIFQYYREEENGRGNFPPRFSGLQFPNYSSELNVNALELDDSALYLCASSLGQELIYEQYFGPGTRLTVT.

The J gene is TRBJ2-3, the V gene TRBV10-3, with a possible D match to TRBD2 (5 bases). V lost 6 bases and J 0 bases, leaving 19 bases between the germline ends. Germline CDR1 reads ENHRY; CDR2 reads SYGVKD. This CDR3 contains 17 residues. CDR3 sequence: CAISDGPPRGSTDTQYF. The CDR3 region has the DNA TGTGCCATCAGCGACGGACCGCCTAGAGGGAGCACAGATACGCAGTATTTT.

The rearrangement links TRBV10-3 to TRBJ1-1, with a weak D call TRBD1 (6 bases). This CDR3 comprises 14 residues. V was pared by 4 bases and J by 1 base, with 10 bases between. Germline CDR1 is ENHRY and CDR2 is SYGVKD. The CDR3 DNA sequence: TGTGCCATCAGTGGTTCGACAGGGAACACTGAAGCTTTCTTT. Protein: CAISGSTGNTEAFF.

This chain uses TRBV6-5 with TRBJ2-7; maybe TRBD1 (5 bases). The V gene lost 6 bases and the J gene lost 2 bases, with 8 bases spanning the gap. CDR3 size: 12 residues. From germline, CDR1 is MNHEY and CDR2 SVGAGI. CDR3 residues: CASSREPYEQYF. CDR3 bases: TGTGCCAGCAGCAGGGAACCCTACGAGCAGTACTTC.

J is TRBJ1-3 and V is TRBV11-2; 12 nucleotides match TRBD1. Trimming at V came to 4 bases and at J to 4 bases, leaving 5 bases not matched to a gene. Germline V lookup: CDR1 SGHAT, CDR2 FQNNGV. The length of the CDR3 is 16 residues. The CDR3 is CASSSTGTGGGNTIYF. DNA of the CDR3: TGTGCCAGCAGCTCCACCGGGACAGGGGGCGGAAACACCATATATTTT.